One and the same sample provided the 16 T cell receptor beta chains below, sequenced in a study of cytomegalovirus exposure and HLA in healthy donors. This PCR relied on a set of 60 Vbeta primers and 13 Jbeta primers. The repertoire was sequenced with immunoSEQ multiplex PCR; TCRdb's copy has only in-frame clones and lacks some. The data contain around 170,000 clones, 65% to 85% of them singletons. What was sequenced was PBMCs. These receptors originate from a man between 45 and 60 years old in good health and CMV-seropositive.

V and J are TRBV11-2 and TRBJ2-5; 7 bases agree with TRBD1. The J call may be faulty, since TRBJ2-7 better matches the DNA end. This CDR3 region has 13 residues. Germline V lookup: CDR1 SGHAT, CDR2 FQNNGV. The chain's CDR3 is CASSPGQSYEQYF. The DNA for the CDR3 is TGTGCCAGCAGTCCGGGACAGAGCTACGAGCAGTACTTC.

The chain combines TRBV10-2 with TRBJ2-7; no firm D call. V was clipped by 9 bases and J by 4 bases, with 10 bases between them. Per germline, CDR1 WSHSY and CDR2 SAAADI. CDR3 length: 11 amino acids. CDR3 DNA: TGCGCCAGTGGGCTGTGGTACGAGCAGTACTTC. Translating gives CASGLWYEQYF.

This clone was seen more than once but under ten times. V and J are TRBV2 and TRBJ1-2; the D is unclear. This CDR3 is 13 amino acids long. The germline V and J ends were trimmed by 11 bases and 8 bases, with 21 bases remaining between them. Germline V gene data show CDR1 as SNHLY and CDR2 as FYNNEI. The CDR3 DNA follows: TGTGCCGCGAGTGGGGAGGTTACGGGGGGCTACACCTTC. Amino acids: CAASGEVTGGYTF.

The chain carries TRBV18 and TRBJ2-5; no clear D gene. CDR1 is KGHSH and CDR2 is LQKENI in the germline V gene. V shed 3 bases and J shed 0 bases, with 5 bases lying between them. There are 13 residues in the CDR3. The CDR3 coding sequence is TGTGCCAGCTCACCTAACTACCAAGAGACCCAGTACTTC. Its protein product is CASSPNYQETQYF. The complete variable domain, with remaining parts taken from reference TRBV18 and TRBJ2-5, reads NAGVMQNPRHLVRRRGQEARLRCSPMKGHSHVYWYRQLPEEGLKFMVYLQKENIIDESGMPKERFSAEFPKEGPSILRIQQVVRGDSAAYFCASSPNYQETQYFGPGTRLLVL.

This chain uses TRBV30 with TRBJ2-7, with 7 bases fitting TRBD1. V dropped 2 bases and J dropped 2; count of bases not matched to a gene: 12. CDR1 and CDR2 (germline): GTSNPN, SVGIG (reference sequence). This CDR3 spans 16 amino acids. DNA for the CDR3: TGTGCCTGGAGTCCGCCGGGTTGGGACAGAACCTACGAGCAGTACTTC. It specifies CAWSPPGWDRTYEQYF.

The chain employs TRBV6-5 and TRBJ2-7, with a possible D match to TRBD2 (7 bases). The CDR3 consists of 15 residues. Per germline, CDR1 MNHEY and CDR2 SVGAGI. V lost 8 bases, J lost 6 bases, and 23 bases lay in between. The CDR3 is CASGIIAGSRGEQYF. DNA for the CDR3: TGTGCCAGCGGAATCATAGCGGGTTCCAGGGGCGAGCAGTACTTC.

This sequence joins TRBV6-1 and TRBJ2-7; 9 bases are a match to TRBD2. J was trimmed by 2 bases and V by 4 bases; bases with no gene match: 12. Germline V lookup: CDR1 MNHNS, CDR2 SASEGT. CDR3 length: 17 residues. The CDR3 loop is CASSVLGTGGGAYEQYF. The CDR3 DNA reads TGTGCCAGCAGTGTTCTAGGGACTGGCGGGGGGGCCTACGAGCAGTACTTC.

The V and J genes are TRBV6-5 and TRBJ1-2; 7 bases align to TRBD1. After removal of 3 bases from V and 2 bases from J, the junction contained 3 bases not matched to a gene. The CDR3 contains 14 residues. CDR1 MNHEY and CDR2 SVGAGI come from the germline V gene. CDR3 DNA sequence: TGTGCCAGCAGTTATCAGGGACAGAACTATGGCTACACCTTC. This codes for CASSYQGQNYGYTF.

The chain couples TRBV15 to TRBJ1-5; D not resolved. Deletions cut 0 bases from V and 4 bases from J, with 7 bases between. The CDR3 length is 14 residues. Looked up from germline, CDR1 is LNHNV and CDR2 is YYDKDF (reference sequence). The CDR3 DNA is TGTGCCACCAGCAGAGACGGGAGAAATCAGCCCCAGCATTTT. Its translation: CATSRDGRNQPQHF.

This rearrangement joins TRBV9 to TRBJ1-2; D is uncertain. The CDR3 loop spans 13 amino acids. The germline V gene has CDR1 SGDLS and CDR2 YYNGEE. Trimming shortened V by 4 bases and J by 7 bases, and 14 bases separated the two germline ends. The CDR3 DNA reads TGTGCCAGCAGCCCCTGGGAGGGAGGTGGCTACACCTTC. Protein sequence: CASSPWEGGGYTF.

This chain links TRBV5-4 with TRBJ2-7; weak D call: TRBD1 (6 bases). Trimming stripped 0 bases from V and 3 bases from J, with 7 bases between. The CDR3 runs to 13 residues. Germline V CDR1 and CDR2: SGHNT, YYREEE (reference sequence). CDR3 DNA: TGTGCCAGCAGCTTGGGGGACATCTACGAGCAGTACTTC. This encodes CASSLGDIYEQYF.

This chain uses TRBV10-1 with TRBJ1-1; D might be TRBD1 (5 bases). Germline CDR1 and CDR2: WNHNN and SYGVQD (reference sequence). The CDR3 is 13 amino acids. V lost 3 bases and J 4 bases, leaving 9 bases between the germline ends. The CDR3 protein is CASSDQGFTEAFF. In DNA, the CDR3 is TGCGCCAGCAGTGACCAGGGTTTCACTGAAGCTTTCTTT.

The chain joins TRBV11-2 to TRBJ2-7, with 9 bases identical to TRBD1. This CDR3 spans 15 amino acids. Germline V gives CDR1 SGHAT, CDR2 FQNNGV. Losses at the gene ends were 5 bases for V and 4 bases for J; bases not matched to a gene: 9. The CDR3 coding sequence is TGTGCCAGCAGCGGGGGGGGACAGGGACAATACGAGCAGTACTTC. It is translated as CASSGGGQGQYEQYF.

J is TRBJ2-4 and V is TRBV5-5; D might be TRBD1 (6 bases). Looked up from germline, CDR1 is SGHKS and CDR2 is YYEKEE (reference sequence). V lost 4 bases and J 6 bases, leaving 17 bases between the germline ends. The CDR3 has 15 residues. CDR3 protein: CASSRLGARGNIQYF. CDR3 coding DNA: TGTGCCAGCAGCCGACTGGGGGCACGGGGAAACATTCAGTACTTC.

The rearrangement links TRBV6-5 to TRBJ2-7; maybe TRBD2 (5 bases). The ends were cut back, 0 bases at V and 6 bases at J, with 15 bases in the middle. The length of the CDR3 is 15 residues. Germline CDR1 MNHEY, CDR2 SVGAGI. The CDR3 DNA follows: TGTGCCAGCAGTTACTCGCTACTCCCTCGGGGCGAGCAGTACTTC. It codes for CASSYSLLPRGEQYF.

The chain recombines TRBV4-1 with TRBJ2-1, with 7 nucleotides matching TRBD2. This CDR3 is 15 amino acids long. Germline V gene lookup returns CDR1 MGHRA and CDR2 YSYEKL. V shed 3 bases and J 0 bases; nucleotides not matched to a gene: 2. The chain's CDR3 is CASSQGGSSYNEQFF. The CDR3 coding sequence is TGCGCCAGCAGCCAGGGGGGGAGCTCCTACAATGAGCAGTTCTTC.